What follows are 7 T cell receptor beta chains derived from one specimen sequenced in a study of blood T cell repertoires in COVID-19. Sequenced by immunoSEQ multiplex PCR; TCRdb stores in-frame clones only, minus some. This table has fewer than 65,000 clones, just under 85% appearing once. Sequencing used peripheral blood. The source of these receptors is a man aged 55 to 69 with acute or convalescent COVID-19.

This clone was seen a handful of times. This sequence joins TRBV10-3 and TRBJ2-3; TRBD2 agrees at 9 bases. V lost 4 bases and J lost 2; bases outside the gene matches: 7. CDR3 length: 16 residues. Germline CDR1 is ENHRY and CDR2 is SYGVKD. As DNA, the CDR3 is TGTGCCATCAGTGCGCTAAGCGGGGGGCTCACAGATACGCAGTATTTT. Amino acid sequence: CAISALSGGLTDTQYF.

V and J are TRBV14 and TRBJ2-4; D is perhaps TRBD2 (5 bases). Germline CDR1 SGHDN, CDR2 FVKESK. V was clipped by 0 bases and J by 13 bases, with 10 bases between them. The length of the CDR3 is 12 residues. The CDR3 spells CASSQESGRQYF. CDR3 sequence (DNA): TGTGCCAGCAGCCAAGAAAGCGGACGCCAGTACTTC.

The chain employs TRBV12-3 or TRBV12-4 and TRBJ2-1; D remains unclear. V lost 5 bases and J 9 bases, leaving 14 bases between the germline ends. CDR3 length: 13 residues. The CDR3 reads CASSEAGRVEQFF. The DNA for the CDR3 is TGTGCCAGCAGTGAGGCCGGCCGGGTTGAGCAGTTCTTC.

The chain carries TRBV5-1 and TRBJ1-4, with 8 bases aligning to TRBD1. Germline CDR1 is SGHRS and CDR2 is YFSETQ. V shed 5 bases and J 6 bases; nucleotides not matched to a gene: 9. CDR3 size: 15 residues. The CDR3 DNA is TGCGCCAGCAGAAAACGAGACAGGGGTCATGAAAAACTGTTTTTT. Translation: CASRKRDRGHEKLFF.

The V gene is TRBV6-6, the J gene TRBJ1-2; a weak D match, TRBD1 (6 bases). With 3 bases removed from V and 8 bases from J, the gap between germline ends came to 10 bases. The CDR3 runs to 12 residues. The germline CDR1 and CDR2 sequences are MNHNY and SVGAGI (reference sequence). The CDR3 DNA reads TGTGCCAGCAGTTATGGGGACACCGGCTACACCTTC. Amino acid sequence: CASSYGDTGYTF.

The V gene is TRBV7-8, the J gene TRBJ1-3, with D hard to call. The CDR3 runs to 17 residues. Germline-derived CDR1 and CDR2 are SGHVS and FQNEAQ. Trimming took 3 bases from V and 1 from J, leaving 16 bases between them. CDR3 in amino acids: CASSFSPYEDSGNTIYF. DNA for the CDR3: TGTGCCAGCAGCTTTTCCCCCTATGAGGATTCTGGAAACACCATATATTTT.

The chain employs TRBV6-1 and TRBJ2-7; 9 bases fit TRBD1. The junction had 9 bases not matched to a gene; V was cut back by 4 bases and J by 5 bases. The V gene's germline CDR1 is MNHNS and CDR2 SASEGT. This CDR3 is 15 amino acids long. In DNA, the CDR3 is TGTGCCAGCAGTGCAGCCGGGACAGGGTACCACGAGCAGTACTTC. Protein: CASSAAGTGYHEQYF.